Following are 27 T cell receptor beta chains from one sample sequenced in a study of identical twins. Each CDR3 protein is one row after TCRdb ran MiXCR on the 5' RACE reads. The sample includes approximately 300,000 distinct CDR3 sequences, around 9.7% of them seen just once. This same sample was also part of a study on yellow fever vaccine responses in identical twins.

Specimen: CD8+ T cells sorted from blood. These receptors came from a young woman in good health.

At least ten counts were recorded for this clonotype. This sequence joins TRBV20-1 and TRBJ2-4; D is perhaps TRBD2 (5 bases). The V gene lost 0 bases and the J gene lost 4 bases, with 13 bases spanning the gap. Germline V gives CDR1 DFQATT, CDR2 SNEGSKA (reference sequence). This CDR3 is built from 15 residues. The CDR3 sequence: CSARDRRSEKNIQYF. CDR3 DNA: TGCAGTGCTAGAGATAGGAGGAGTGAGAAAAACATTCAGTACTTC.

This clonotype was picked up a small number of times. Here the CDR3 DNA reads TGTGCCACCAGCAGGAACAGGAACACTGAAGCTTTCTTT. Its translation is CATSRNRNTEAFF. V and J are TRBV15 and TRBJ1-1; D call uncertain. CDR1 and CDR2 (germline): LNHNV, YYDKDF (reference sequence). Trimming shortened V by 3 bases and J by 1 base, and 6 bases separated the two germline ends. The CDR3 has 13 amino acids.

In its sample, this clonotype was seen many times. J is TRBJ2-4 and V is TRBV3-1, with D perhaps TRBD1 (6 bases). Germline values: CDR1 LGHDT, CDR2 YNNKEL (reference sequence). This CDR3 region has 16 residues. The V end was cut by 2 bases, the J end by 3 bases, with 14 bases between. In DNA form, the CDR3 reads TGTGCCAGCAGCCAAACTAGACAGGCTGGCAAAAACATTCAGTACTTC. Translated: CASSQTRQAGKNIQYF. The full variable domain, completed using reference TRBV3-1 and TRBJ2-4, is DTAVSQTPKYLVTQMGNDKSIKCEQNLGHDTMYWYKQDSKKFLKIMFSYNNKELIINETVPNRFSPKSPDKAHLNLHINSLELGDSAVYFCASSQTRQAGKNIQYFGAGTRLSVL.

This clonotype turned up a few times. V gene TRBV4-3 combines with J gene TRBJ2-3; 9 bases match TRBD1. Germline V lookup: CDR1 LGHNA, CDR2 YSLEER. The junction had 10 bases not matched to a gene; V was cut back by 0 bases and J by 0 bases. This CDR3 is 19 amino acids long. The CDR3 DNA sequence: TGCGCCAGCAGCCAAGACGCCCCCTGGGGACAGGGAAGCACAGATACGCAGTATTTT. Translation gives CASSQDAPWGQGSTDTQYF.

This clonotype was observed a handful of times. V gene TRBV7-8 combines with J gene TRBJ2-7, with 10 bases matching TRBD1. V was clipped by 4 bases and J by 6 bases; unmatched bases: 9. The CDR3 extends over 15 amino acids. The germline CDR1 and CDR2 sequences are SGHVS and FQNEAQ. The DNA of the CDR3 is TGTGCCAGCAGCTGGGACAGGGGAACATCGGGCGAGCAGTACTTC. Translating it yields CASSWDRGTSGEQYF.

The chain joins TRBV28 to TRBJ2-3; tentatively, D is TRBD1 (5 bases). The CDR3 covers 16 residues. Germline V CDR1 and CDR2: MDHEN, SYDVKM. V lost 2 bases, J lost 7 bases, and 19 bases lay in between. CDR3 sequence reads: CASSLGVGRWTHTQYF. The CDR3 nucleotides read TGTGCCAGCAGTTTAGGCGTCGGTCGGTGGACACATACGCAGTATTTT.

The sample holds a few counts of this clonotype. The genes are TRBV7-2 and TRBJ1-1; 7 bases map to TRBD1. The CDR3 has 12 residues. Germline loops: CDR1 SGHTA, CDR2 FQGNSA. Losses at the gene ends were 4 bases for V and 11 bases for J; bases not matched to a gene: 7. Here the CDR3 reads CASSSTGKEAFF. CDR3 nucleotides: TGTGCCAGCAGCTCGACAGGGAAGGAGGCTTTCTTT.

V usage is TRBV28 and J usage is TRBJ2-1, with 8 bases aligning to TRBD2. Germline assignment: CDR1 MDHEN and CDR2 SYDVKM. The CDR3 extends over 19 amino acids. V was pared by 4 bases and J by 0 bases, with 14 bases of the junction left unmatched. CDR3 protein: CASSSPSGSTQSSYNEQFF. CDR3 nucleotide sequence: TGTGCCAGCAGTTCTCCTAGCGGGTCTACACAAAGCTCCTACAATGAGCAGTTCTTC.

The genes are TRBV12-3 or TRBV12-4 and TRBJ2-5; no firm D call. The CDR3 runs 13 residues. Trimming cost V 3 bases and J 0 bases, with 5 bases left between them. This chain's CDR3 is CASSFRYQETQYF. The CDR3 region has the DNA TGTGCCAGCAGTTTTCGGTACCAAGAGACCCAGTACTTC.

This clonotype was recorded many times. The V and J genes are TRBV7-9 and TRBJ2-7; no definite D call. The V gene's germline CDR1 is SEHNR and CDR2 FQNEAQ (reference sequence). This CDR3 spans 12 amino acids. With 5 bases removed from V and 6 bases from J, the gap between germline ends came to 11 bases. The CDR3 DNA reads as TGTGCCAGCAGCCAAAAGATGTCCGAGCAGTACTTC. It codes for CASSQKMSEQYF. Full variable domain (outside the CDR3, taken from reference TRBV7-9 and TRBJ2-7): DTGVSQNPRHKITKRGQNVTFRCDPISEHNRLYWYRQTLGQGPEFLTYFQNEAQLEKSRLLSDRFSAERPKGSFSTLEIQRTEQGDSAMYLCASSQKMSEQYFGPGTRLTVT.

This clonotype was counted only a few times. This chain links TRBV18 with TRBJ2-2; a possible D gene is TRBD2 (5 bases). In germline, CDR1 is KGHSH, CDR2 LQKENI. Trimming took off 3 bases at V and 1 base at J, with 6 bases between the two ends. The CDR3 contains 14 residues. The CDR3 nucleotides read TGTGCCAGCTCACCGGACTGGAACACCGGGGAGCTGTTTTTT. Amino acid sequence: CASSPDWNTGELFF.

The chain recombines TRBV6-4 with TRBJ2-1, with D perhaps matching TRBD2 (6 bases). Germline CDR1 reads MRHNA; CDR2 reads SNTAGT. The CDR3 extends over 15 amino acids. V was pared by 7 bases and J by 0 bases, with 13 bases between. The CDR3 DNA follows: TGTGCCAGCAAAGAGCGGGCAAGCTCCTACAATGAGCAGTTCTTC. This encodes CASKERASSYNEQFF.

The V and J genes are TRBV4-2 and TRBJ2-3; 8 bases align to TRBD2. Per germline, CDR1 LGHNA and CDR2 YNFKEQ. V shed 0 bases, J shed 2 bases, and the junction held 4 bases outside the gene matches. This CDR3 comprises 16 residues. DNA for the CDR3: TGTGCCAGCAGCCAAGATCACGGGGGGGTCACAGATACGCAGTATTTT. Translated, it gives CASSQDHGGVTDTQYF.

This clonotype occurred many times. The genes are TRBV6-2 or TRBV6-3 and TRBJ1-2, with TRBD1 as a possible D gene (5 bases). Germline CDR1 reads MNHEY; CDR2 reads SVGEGT. V was shortened by 5 bases and J by 4 bases, with 20 bases between the two germline ends. The CDR3 consists of 16 residues. The CDR3 DNA sequence: TGTGCCAGCAGTCAAGGCCTCGGGGGGAGAGTCTATGGCTACACCTTC. Amino acid sequence: CASSQGLGGRVYGYTF.

In its sample, this clonotype was seen many times. The V and J genes are TRBV12-3 or TRBV12-4 and TRBJ2-3; 9 bases map to TRBD1. The CDR3 totals 16 residues. The trim removed 5 bases at V and 2 bases at J, leaving 8 bases unmatched. The CDR3 bases are TGTGCCAGCAGTGCCCCCGGGACAGGGTCCACAGATACGCAGTATTTT. Translating gives CASSAPGTGSTDTQYF.

This clonotype showed up many times. The chain employs TRBV20-1 and TRBJ1-1; no firm D call. The CDR3 is 12 amino acids. The germline CDR1 and CDR2 sequences are DFQATT and SNEGSKA (reference sequence). With 3 bases removed from V and 3 bases from J, the gap between germline ends came to 8 bases. The CDR3 loop is CSARIGDTEAFF. The CDR3 nucleotides are TGCAGTGCTAGGATCGGGGACACTGAAGCTTTCTTT.

This clonotype has only a few counts. The chain uses TRBV4-3 and TRBJ2-5; D gene ambiguous. This CDR3 spans 14 amino acids. Germline assignment: CDR1 LGHNA and CDR2 YSLEER. Trimming stripped 0 bases from V and 7 bases from J, with 12 bases between. The CDR3 bases are TGCGCCAGCAGCCAAGAAAAGGTGGTGGGGACCCAGTACTTC. It yields the protein CASSQEKVVGTQYF.

The chain employs TRBV6-1 and TRBJ1-5; 10 nucleotides match TRBD1. CDR3 size: 14 residues. Germline V gives CDR1 MNHNS, CDR2 SASEGT. Unmatched junction bases numbered 3, after V lost 8 bases and J lost 2 bases. The CDR3 nucleotides are TGTGCCAGCGCTGGGACAGGGGGCAATCAGCCCCAGCATTTT. Translating it yields CASAGTGGNQPQHF.

This clonotype was counted between two and nine times. V is TRBV20-1 and J is TRBJ2-7, with no clear D. The length of the CDR3 is 13 residues. Germline V gene data show CDR1 as DFQATT and CDR2 as SNEGSKA (reference sequence). V was shortened by 0 bases and J by 4 bases, with 10 bases between the two germline ends. The CDR3 here is CSARDNGFYEQYF. CDR3 nucleotides: TGCAGTGCTAGAGATAACGGATTTTACGAGCAGTACTTC.

The table lists this clonotype with a count of one. This may stem from a read error, because a much larger clone lies one nucleotide away. The rearrangement uses TRBV2 and TRBJ2-5, with 7 bases aligning to TRBD2. The CDR3 totals 12 residues. CDR1 and CDR2 (germline): SNHLY, FYNNEI. The ends lost 7 bases at V and 5 bases at J; junction bases unmatched: 4. CDR3 region: CASTAGRETQYF. The CDR3 DNA sequence: TGTGCCAGCACAGCGGGGCGGGAGACCCAGTACTTC.

This clonotype occurred a few times. The V call is TRBV4-2, the J call TRBJ2-7, with TRBD2 matching 11 bases. The CDR3 has 16 amino acids. Germline assignment: CDR1 LGHNA and CDR2 YNFKEQ. Trimming took 4 bases from V and 5 from J; bases not matched to a gene: 10. The CDR3 spells CASSPLLAGVSHEQYF. In DNA, the CDR3 is TGTGCCAGCAGCCCACTACTAGCGGGAGTAAGCCACGAGCAGTACTTC.

CDR3 sequence: CASSLEGGDLGTDTQYF. The CDR3 region has the DNA TGTGCCAGCAGCTTGGAGGGTGGGGATCTCGGCACAGATACGCAGTATTTT. This chain uses TRBV5-6 with TRBJ2-3; D is undetermined. The V gene lost 0 bases and the J gene lost 1 base, with 15 bases spanning the gap. CDR3 length: 17 amino acids. Germline CDR1 and CDR2: SGHDT and YYEEEE.

CDR3 nucleotide sequence: TGTGCCAGCAGCGACAGTATAGCGGGAGAAGAGACCCAGTACTTC. Residues: CASSDSIAGEETQYF. This chain uses TRBV11-3 with TRBJ2-5; 9 bases fit TRBD2. The CDR3 runs 15 residues. Germline CDR1 is SGHNT and CDR2 is YENEEA. The V gene end was trimmed by 5 bases and the J gene end by 3 bases; junction bases not matched to a gene: 7. The complete variable domain, with remaining parts taken from reference TRBV11-3 and TRBJ2-5, reads EAGVVQSPRYKIIEKKQPVAFWCNPISGHNTLYWYLQNLGQGPELLIRYENEEAVDDSQLPKDRFSAERLKGVDSTLKIQPAELGDSAVYLCASSDSIAGEETQYFGPGTRLLVL.

The rearrangement links TRBV7-9 to TRBJ2-7; 8 positions agree with TRBD1. The V gene's germline CDR1 is SEHNR and CDR2 FQNEAQ (reference sequence). With 7 bases clipped from V and 0 bases from J, the junction kept 5 bases outside the gene matches. This CDR3 has 14 residues. The CDR3 nucleotides read TGTGCCAGCATCCCGGGACAGGCCTCCTACGAGCAGTACTTC. It translates to CASIPGQASYEQYF.

The chain employs TRBV7-9 and TRBJ1-2, with D maybe TRBD1 (5 bases). V lost 5 bases to trimming and J lost 3 bases, with 19 bases between them. This CDR3 spans 16 amino acids. Germline CDR1 SEHNR, CDR2 FQNEAQ (reference sequence). The CDR3 region is CASSPTGPSSHYGYTF. Here the CDR3 DNA reads TGTGCCAGCAGCCCCACAGGTCCATCAAGCCACTATGGCTACACCTTC.

This clonotype was detected ten times or more. The CDR3 spells CASSGGQGTDTQYF. The CDR3 DNA follows: TGTGCCAGCAGTGGAGGACAGGGTACAGATACGCAGTATTTT. The V and J genes are TRBV6-4 and TRBJ2-3; 8 nucleotides line up with TRBD1. CDR1 and CDR2 (germline): MRHNA, SNTAGT. J gave up 3 bases and V 4 bases, and 3 bases lay outside the gene matches. The CDR3 runs 14 residues.

This clonotype was observed at least ten times. The genes are TRBV20-1 and TRBJ2-5; 9 positions agree with TRBD2. Germline V gives CDR1 DFQATT, CDR2 SNEGSKA (reference sequence). V shed 0 bases, J shed 5 bases, and the junction held 10 bases outside the gene matches. The CDR3 length is 16 residues. The CDR3 here is CSARDYALAGSETQYF. The CDR3 nucleotides read TGCAGTGCTAGAGATTACGCTCTAGCGGGAAGCGAGACCCAGTACTTC.